This T cell receptor beta chain derives from a study of T cell responses to AZD1222 COVID-19 vaccine. Remarks on this clone: Its antigen is still unknown.

The repertoire was sequenced with immunoSEQ multiplex PCR; TCRdb's copy has only in-frame clones and lacks some. The sample comprises some 170,000 clones, approximately 90% of which are singletons, and about 4.5% rests with the top ten. Study-level findings and limits: Possibly, clonal diversity was underestimated; donors were largely white British and included more females. Within unmutated variant regions lay the reported targets of nearly half of spike-specific TCRs. Mapped onto spike, vaccine-associated CD4 TCRs spanned it and were dominant at 160-218 and 743-854.

With 2 bases removed from V and 1 base from J, the gap between germline ends came to 8 bases. This CDR3 contains 13 residues. CDR1 and CDR2 (germline): GTSNPN, SVGIG (reference sequence). Sequencing was performed on peripheral blood, taken on day 0 of MenACWY control vaccination. The clonotype was recovered from an adult in good health. V is TRBV30 and J is TRBJ1-2; a possible D gene is TRBD1 (5 bases). This chain's CDR3 is CAWSLQGNYGYTF. The CDR3 nucleotides are TGTGCCTGGAGTCTCCAGGGTAACTATGGCTACACCTTC.